This TCR beta chain was documented in a study of technical replicates of blood from several donors. Some clones are missing from TCRdb's copy, which holds only in-frame ones; the method was immunoSEQ multiplex PCR. The sample shows about 75,000 clones, around 97% of them seen only once. CDR3 length: 15 amino acids. Germline V gives CDR1 SGHAT, CDR2 FQNNGV. The trim removed 0 bases at V and 4 bases at J, leaving 1 base unmatched. The TCR was taken from a human donor in good health. The V gene is TRBV11-2, the J gene TRBJ2-2; 8 bases line up with TRBD2. Sequencing input: T cells isolated from PBMCs. The DNA for the CDR3 is TGTGCCAGCAGCTTAGACGCGGGGGGCACCGGGGAGCTGTTTTTT. Translation: CASSLDAGGTGELFF.